The clone carrying this T cell receptor beta chain was observed many times. This specimen comes from a study of T cells of healthy individuals. TCRdb ran MiXCR on the 5' RACE reads and lists one entry per CDR3 protein. The sample consists of 100,000 or so distinct CDR3 sequences, around 17% of them appearing once. Trimming left V 4 bases short and J 3 bases short, with 9 bases between. Germline V lookup: CDR1 LGHNA, CDR2 YSLEER. CDR3 length equals 14 residues. The chain uses TRBV4-3 and TRBJ1-4, with no clear D. This clonotype originated in a human donor in good health. The CDR3 is CASSRRGPNEKLFF. DNA of the CDR3: TGCGCCAGCAGCCGGCGAGGGCCTAATGAAAAACTGTTTTTT.